The sequence of this TCR beta chain was determined in a study of beta chain features in type 1 diabetes. Study-level results: People with Type 1 diabetes carried modestly yet significantly shorter TCRB CDR3s in all four CD4+ subsets.

The CDR3 has 11 amino acids. Trimming pared 2 bases from V and 10 bases from J, leaving 6 bases between. The germline gives CDR1 LNHDA, CDR2 SQIVND (reference sequence). In the case of this clone: Its antigen is undetermined.

Every isolated RNA sample was fully reverse transcribed, so sequencing captured expressed TCRB transcripts. The table came from immunoSEQ multiplex PCR; TCRdb's copy has only in-frame clones and leaves some out. The sample has over 150,000 clones, around 10% seen once. What was sequenced was central memory CD4+ T cells from blood. The TCR was taken from a man aged 25-45 years with type 1 diabetes. V is TRBV19 and J is TRBJ2-4; D not certain. Here the CDR3 reads CASSIYQIQYF. CDR3 DNA sequence: TGTGCCAGTAGTATATATCAGATTCAGTACTTC.